The entry that follows covers one T cell receptor (beta chain) sequence. The target antigen is unknown. Germline trimming cut 6 bases from V and 15 bases from J; bases unmatched to any gene: 11. CDR3 size: 14 residues. CDR1 is MNHEY and CDR2 is SVGAGI in the germline V gene. Sequenced by immunoSEQ multiplex PCR; TCRdb stores in-frame clones only, minus some. The table shows fewer than 110,000 clones, with around 87% occurring only once. The sample comes from a study of T cell responses to AZD1222 COVID-19 vaccine. Findings and caveats of the study: Nearly half of spike-specific TCRs reportedly target variant regions that are unmutated in the B.1.351 and B.1.1.7 variants. There were vaccine-associated CD4 TCRs across spike, dominant at 160-218 and 743-854. Seropositive AZD1222 recipients at baseline numbered only five to seven. Repertoire samples came only from after the peak T cell response.

The sequence derives from an adult in good health. The sequencing here drew on peripheral blood, taken on day 0 of AZD1222 vaccination. The rearrangement links TRBV6-5 to TRBJ2-1, with 13 bases matching TRBD2. The CDR3 is CASRAGTSGMRLFF. The CDR3, as DNA: TGTGCCAGCAGGGCCGGGACTAGCGGGATGAGACTGTTCTTC.